This T cell receptor (beta chain) was sequenced for a study of cytomegalovirus exposure and HLA in healthy donors. Study conclusions and caveats: Most of the TCR beta V segments (in an earlier analysis) were productive either about 87% or about 30% of the time. Further analysis was carried out later, and it showed several of the most significant clusters appearing linked to common viral pathogens.

This CDR3 contains 11 residues. Trimming took 6 bases from V and 4 from J, leaving 5 bases between them. Germline V CDR1 and CDR2: SNHLY, FYNNEI. The PCR used 60 Vbeta and 13 Jbeta primers. Clones were sequenced by immunoSEQ multiplex PCR, and TCRdb holds only the in-frame ones, with some missing. The sample carries 89,000 or so clones, around 72% recorded once. On this clone itself: The antigen remains undetermined.

The donors (healthy individuals) were bone marrow donors. The source of this sequence is a young man in good health and CMV-seropositive. The chain is built from TRBV2 and TRBJ2-3, with a possible D match to TRBD2 (5 bases). What was sequenced was PBMCs. CDR3 residues: CASRRADTQYF. The DNA of the CDR3 is TGTGCCAGCAGGAGGGCAGATACGCAGTATTTT.